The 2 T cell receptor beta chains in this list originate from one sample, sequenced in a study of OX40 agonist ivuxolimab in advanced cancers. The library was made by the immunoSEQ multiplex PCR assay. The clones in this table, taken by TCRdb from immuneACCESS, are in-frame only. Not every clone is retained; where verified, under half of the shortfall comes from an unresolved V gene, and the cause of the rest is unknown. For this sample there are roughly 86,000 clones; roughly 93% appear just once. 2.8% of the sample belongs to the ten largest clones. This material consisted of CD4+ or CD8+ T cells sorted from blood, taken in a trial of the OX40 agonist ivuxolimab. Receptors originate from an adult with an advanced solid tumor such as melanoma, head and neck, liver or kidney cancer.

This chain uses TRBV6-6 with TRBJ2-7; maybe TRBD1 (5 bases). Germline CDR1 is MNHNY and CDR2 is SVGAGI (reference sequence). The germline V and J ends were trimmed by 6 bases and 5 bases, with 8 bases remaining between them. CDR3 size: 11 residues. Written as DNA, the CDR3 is TGTGCCAGCAGCAGGGAAAACGAGCAGTACTTC. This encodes CASSRENEQYF.

CDR3 protein: CASTRTGGPDEQFF. CDR3 coding DNA: TGTGCCAGCACCCGGACAGGGGGCCCCGATGAGCAGTTCTTC. The V call is TRBV6-5, the J call TRBJ2-1; TRBD1 aligns across 11 bases. V trimming: 7 bases; J trimming: 8 bases; junction bases outside the gene matches: 7. Per germline, CDR1 MNHEY and CDR2 SVGAGI. The CDR3 length is 14 residues.